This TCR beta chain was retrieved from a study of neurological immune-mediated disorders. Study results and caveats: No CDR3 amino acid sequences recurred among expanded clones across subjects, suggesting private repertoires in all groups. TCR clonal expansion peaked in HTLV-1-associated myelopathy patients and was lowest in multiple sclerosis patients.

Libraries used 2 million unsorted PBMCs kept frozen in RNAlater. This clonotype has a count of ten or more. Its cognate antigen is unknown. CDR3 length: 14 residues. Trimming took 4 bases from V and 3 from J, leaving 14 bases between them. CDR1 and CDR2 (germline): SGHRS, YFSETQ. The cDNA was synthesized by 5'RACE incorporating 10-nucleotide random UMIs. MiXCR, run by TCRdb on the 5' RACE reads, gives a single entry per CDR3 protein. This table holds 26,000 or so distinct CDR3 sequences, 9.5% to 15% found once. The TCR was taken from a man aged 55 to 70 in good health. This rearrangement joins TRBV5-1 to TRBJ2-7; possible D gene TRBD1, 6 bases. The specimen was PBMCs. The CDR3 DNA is TGCGCCAGCAGCCCCAGGGACACCTTCTACGAGCAGTACTTC. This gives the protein CASSPRDTFYEQYF.